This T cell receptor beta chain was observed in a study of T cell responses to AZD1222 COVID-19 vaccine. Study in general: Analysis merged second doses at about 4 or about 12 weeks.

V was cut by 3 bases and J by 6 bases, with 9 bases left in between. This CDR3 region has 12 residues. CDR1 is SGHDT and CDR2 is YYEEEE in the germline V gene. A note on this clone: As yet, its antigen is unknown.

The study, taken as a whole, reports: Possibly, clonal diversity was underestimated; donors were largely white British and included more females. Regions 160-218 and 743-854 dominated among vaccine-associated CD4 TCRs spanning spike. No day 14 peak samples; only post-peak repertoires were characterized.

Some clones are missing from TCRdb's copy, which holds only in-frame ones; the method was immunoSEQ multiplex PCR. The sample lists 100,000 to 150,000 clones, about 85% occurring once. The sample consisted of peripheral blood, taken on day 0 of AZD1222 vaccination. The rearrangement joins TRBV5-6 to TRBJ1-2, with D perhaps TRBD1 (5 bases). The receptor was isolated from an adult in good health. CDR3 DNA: TGTGCCAGCAGCTACCGGGACCATGGCTACACCTTC. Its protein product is CASSYRDHGYTF.